These T cell receptor beta chains were read from a single sample in a study of CD8+ T cells in alopecia areata. Generated by immunoSEQ multiplex PCR, the TCRdb table keeps only in-frame clones and is missing some. The sample holds about 160,000 clones, around three fifths seen once. Here the sequenced sample was CD4+ T cells sorted from blood, taken at week 24, from a patient treated with tofacitinib. The receptors here all came from a human donor with alopecia areata. CDR3s include the opening cysteine and the closing phenylalanine or tryptophan. Each record gives: J gene, V gene, clone size, CDR3 length, D gene, CDR3 DNA, CDR3 protein. The D gene is left open where the match is weak. Rows give clone size only sometimes, using once, few, many, or a class for an expanded clone.

j_call: TRBJ1-6; v_call: TRBV9; clone_size: many; cdr3_length: 15; d_call: .; cdr3_nt: TGTGCCAGCAGCGTAGCCGGGACACGGAATTCACCCCTCCACTTT; cdr3_aa: CASSVAGTRNSPLHF
j_call: TRBJ1-1; v_call: TRBV6-1; clone_size: .; cdr3_length: 14; d_call: TRBD1; cdr3_nt: TGTGCCAGCAGGGTGACAGGGGCGGGGACTGAAGCTTTCTTT; cdr3_aa: CASRVTGAGTEAFF
j_call: TRBJ1-1; v_call: TRBV30; clone_size: .; cdr3_length: 13; d_call: .; cdr3_nt: TGTGCCTGGACTACGAACCTGAACACTGAAGCTTTCTTT; cdr3_aa: CAWTTNLNTEAFF
j_call: TRBJ1-2; v_call: TRBV6-1; clone_size: .; cdr3_length: 14; d_call: .; cdr3_nt: TGTGCCAGCAGTGAGATGCAGGGACCCTATGGCTACACCTTC; cdr3_aa: CASSEMQGPYGYTF
j_call: TRBJ2-1; v_call: TRBV9; clone_size: .; cdr3_length: 14; d_call: TRBD2; cdr3_nt: TGTGCCAGCAGCGATGGCGGGGGGTACAATGAGCAGTTCTTC; cdr3_aa: CASSDGGGYNEQFF
j_call: TRBJ1-6; v_call: TRBV14; clone_size: .; cdr3_length: 12; d_call: .; cdr3_nt: TGTGCCAGCAGCCCCAGGACCGGACCCCTCCACTTT; cdr3_aa: CASSPRTGPLHF
j_call: TRBJ2-2; v_call: TRBV18; clone_size: .; cdr3_length: 15; d_call: TRBD2; cdr3_nt: TGTGCCAGCTCAGCCGGGACTAGCGAGACCGGGGAGCTGTTTTTT; cdr3_aa: CASSAGTSETGELFF
j_call: TRBJ2-7; v_call: TRBV30; clone_size: .; cdr3_length: 15; d_call: TRBD2; cdr3_nt: TGTGCCTGGAGTATAAAGGTTAGCGGGCCCTACGAGCAGTACTTC; cdr3_aa: CAWSIKVSGPYEQYF
j_call: TRBJ1-4; v_call: TRBV6-6; clone_size: once; cdr3_length: 16; d_call: .; cdr3_nt: TGTGCCAGCAGTTACTTGGGACGCCTCGGGGACGAAAAACTGTTTTTT; cdr3_aa: CASSYLGRLGDEKLFF
j_call: TRBJ2-5; v_call: TRBV7-2; clone_size: .; cdr3_length: 14; d_call: TRBD1; cdr3_nt: TGTGCCAGCAGCGAACGACAGGGCCAAGAGACCCAGTACTTC; cdr3_aa: CASSERQGQETQYF
j_call: TRBJ2-7; v_call: TRBV11-2; clone_size: .; cdr3_length: 12; d_call: .; cdr3_nt: TGTGCCAGCAGCCCCGGGCCCTACGAGCAGTACTTC; cdr3_aa: CASSPGPYEQYF
j_call: TRBJ2-7; v_call: TRBV9; clone_size: few; cdr3_length: 17; d_call: .; cdr3_nt: TGTGCCAGCAGCCCAGAAGAGGGGCTAGCGAGATCCTACGAGCAGTACTTC; cdr3_aa: CASSPEEGLARSYEQYF
j_call: TRBJ2-1; v_call: TRBV2; clone_size: .; cdr3_length: 15; d_call: .; cdr3_nt: TGTGCCAGCAGCCTTCTTGGCCGGGACTACAATGAGCAGTTCTTC; cdr3_aa: CASSLLGRDYNEQFF
j_call: TRBJ2-1; v_call: TRBV7-9; clone_size: .; cdr3_length: 15; d_call: .; cdr3_nt: TGTGCCAGCAGCCCGCCGCAGAAAGTCTACAATGAGCAGTTCTTC; cdr3_aa: CASSPPQKVYNEQFF
j_call: TRBJ2-2; v_call: TRBV7-2; clone_size: .; cdr3_length: 15; d_call: TRBD2; cdr3_nt: TGTGCCAGCAGCATAGGACTAGCGGGGGCCGGGGAGCTGTTTTTT; cdr3_aa: CASSIGLAGAGELFF
j_call: TRBJ2-6; v_call: TRBV18; clone_size: .; cdr3_length: 17; d_call: TRBD1; cdr3_nt: TGTGCCAGCTCACACGGACAGGTTTCCTCTGGGGCCAACGTCCTGACTTTC; cdr3_aa: CASSHGQVSSGANVLTF
j_call: TRBJ1-5; v_call: TRBV30; clone_size: .; cdr3_length: 13; d_call: .; cdr3_nt: TGTGCCTGGAACAGATATAGCAATCAGCCCCAGCATTTT; cdr3_aa: CAWNRYSNQPQHF
j_call: TRBJ1-6; v_call: TRBV6-5; clone_size: few; cdr3_length: 15; d_call: .; cdr3_nt: TGTGCCAGCAGTTACGGGCCCCCTTATAATTCACCCCTCCACTTT; cdr3_aa: CASSYGPPYNSPLHF
j_call: TRBJ1-5; v_call: TRBV9; clone_size: .; cdr3_length: 16; d_call: .; cdr3_nt: TGTGCCAGCAGCGTAGGTTCCCCGACGGAACATCAGCCCCAGCATTTT; cdr3_aa: CASSVGSPTEHQPQHF
j_call: TRBJ2-1; v_call: TRBV30; clone_size: .; cdr3_length: 18; d_call: .; cdr3_nt: TGTGCCTGGAGTGTCGGAACTTACCGTGTGACTAGGAACAATGAGCAGTTCTTC; cdr3_aa: CAWSVGTYRVTRNNEQFF
j_call: TRBJ2-7; v_call: TRBV29-1; clone_size: few; cdr3_length: 13; d_call: TRBD1; cdr3_nt: TGCAGCGTTGCCGGACAGGATCCCTACGAGCAGTACTTC; cdr3_aa: CSVAGQDPYEQYF
j_call: TRBJ1-3; v_call: TRBV4-1; clone_size: few; cdr3_length: 14; d_call: .; cdr3_nt: TGCGCCAGCAGCCAGGCAGGGACTGGAAACACCATATATTTT; cdr3_aa: CASSQAGTGNTIYF
j_call: TRBJ1-2; v_call: TRBV5-1; clone_size: .; cdr3_length: 13; d_call: .; cdr3_nt: TGCGCCAGCAGCTTGGTCGACGACTATGGCTACACCTTC; cdr3_aa: CASSLVDDYGYTF
j_call: TRBJ2-7; v_call: TRBV27; clone_size: few; cdr3_length: 15; d_call: .; cdr3_nt: TGTGCCAGCAGTATCACAGGCGGACAAAACTACGAGCAGTACTTC; cdr3_aa: CASSITGGQNYEQYF
j_call: TRBJ2-7; v_call: TRBV28; clone_size: .; cdr3_length: 13; d_call: .; cdr3_nt: TGTGCCAGCAGTGCTCCAGTGGCGGCCGAGCAGTACTTC; cdr3_aa: CASSAPVAAEQYF
j_call: TRBJ1-1; v_call: TRBV11-3; clone_size: .; cdr3_length: 13; d_call: .; cdr3_nt: TGTGCCAGCAGCCACAAAGATAACACTGAAGCTTTCTTT; cdr3_aa: CASSHKDNTEAFF
j_call: TRBJ2-2; v_call: TRBV7-9; clone_size: .; cdr3_length: 14; d_call: .; cdr3_nt: TGTGCCAGCAGCTTAATGCAGAGCACCGGGGAGCTGTTTTTT; cdr3_aa: CASSLMQSTGELFF
j_call: TRBJ2-7; v_call: TRBV29-1; clone_size: .; cdr3_length: 15; d_call: TRBD2; cdr3_nt: TGCAGCGTTTTAAAACTAGCGGGGGCCTCCTACGAGCAGTACTTC; cdr3_aa: CSVLKLAGASYEQYF
j_call: TRBJ1-3; v_call: TRBV9; clone_size: few; cdr3_length: 14; d_call: .; cdr3_nt: TGTGCCAGCAGCGTCTCCAAGGCTGGAAACACCATATATTTT; cdr3_aa: CASSVSKAGNTIYF
j_call: TRBJ1-1; v_call: TRBV11-2; clone_size: few; cdr3_length: 13; d_call: .; cdr3_nt: TGTGCCAGCAGCCCAGGGGTTACCCCTGAAGCTTTCTTT; cdr3_aa: CASSPGVTPEAFF
j_call: TRBJ2-1; v_call: TRBV29-1; clone_size: few; cdr3_length: 14; d_call: .; cdr3_nt: TGCAGCGTTGGAGTCGGCAGTGCCTACAATGAGCAGTTCTTC; cdr3_aa: CSVGVGSAYNEQFF
j_call: TRBJ1-1; v_call: TRBV5-5; clone_size: .; cdr3_length: 16; d_call: .; cdr3_nt: TGTGCCAGCAGCTTGGTTGGGGGCGCAGAAGGATCAGGAGCTTTCTTT; cdr3_aa: CASSLVGGAEGSGAFF
j_call: TRBJ2-5; v_call: TRBV5-1; clone_size: .; cdr3_length: 15; d_call: TRBD1; cdr3_nt: TGCGCCAGCAGCGTGGGACAGGGGGCCGGAGAGACCCAGTACTTC; cdr3_aa: CASSVGQGAGETQYF
j_call: TRBJ1-4; v_call: TRBV7-9; clone_size: few; cdr3_length: 14; d_call: TRBD1; cdr3_nt: TGTGCCAGCAGCCCGGGACAGGTTAATGAAAAACTGTTTTTT; cdr3_aa: CASSPGQVNEKLFF
j_call: TRBJ1-1; v_call: TRBV7-9; clone_size: few; cdr3_length: 17; d_call: .; cdr3_nt: TGTGCCAGCAGCTTAGCATTAACAGGGATCGGATTCTGGGAAGCTTTCTTT; cdr3_aa: CASSLALTGIGFWEAFF
j_call: TRBJ1-4; v_call: TRBV29-1; clone_size: .; cdr3_length: 14; d_call: .; cdr3_nt: TGCAGCGTTGAAAATCAGGGTGAAAATGAAAAACTGTTTTTT; cdr3_aa: CSVENQGENEKLFF
j_call: TRBJ2-7; v_call: TRBV30; clone_size: .; cdr3_length: 12; d_call: .; cdr3_nt: TGTGCCTGGAGTCCCACCTCCTACGAGCAGTACTTC; cdr3_aa: CAWSPTSYEQYF
j_call: TRBJ1-1; v_call: TRBV27; clone_size: .; cdr3_length: 15; d_call: .; cdr3_nt: TGTGCCAGCAGCCCTCGCGGGACGGCGAACACTGAAGCTTTCTTT; cdr3_aa: CASSPRGTANTEAFF
j_call: TRBJ2-3; v_call: TRBV6-5; clone_size: .; cdr3_length: 13; d_call: .; cdr3_nt: TGTGCCAGCAGGCAGGGCGTCACAGATACGCAGTATTTT; cdr3_aa: CASRQGVTDTQYF
j_call: TRBJ1-6; v_call: TRBV2; clone_size: few; cdr3_length: 14; d_call: .; cdr3_nt: TGTGCCAGCAGTACCGAACCGGGCGATTCACCCCTCCACTTT; cdr3_aa: CASSTEPGDSPLHF
j_call: TRBJ2-3; v_call: TRBV5-1; clone_size: .; cdr3_length: 14; d_call: TRBD2; cdr3_nt: TGCGCCAGCAGCCAGGGACTAGCCGGAGATACGCAGTATTTT; cdr3_aa: CASSQGLAGDTQYF